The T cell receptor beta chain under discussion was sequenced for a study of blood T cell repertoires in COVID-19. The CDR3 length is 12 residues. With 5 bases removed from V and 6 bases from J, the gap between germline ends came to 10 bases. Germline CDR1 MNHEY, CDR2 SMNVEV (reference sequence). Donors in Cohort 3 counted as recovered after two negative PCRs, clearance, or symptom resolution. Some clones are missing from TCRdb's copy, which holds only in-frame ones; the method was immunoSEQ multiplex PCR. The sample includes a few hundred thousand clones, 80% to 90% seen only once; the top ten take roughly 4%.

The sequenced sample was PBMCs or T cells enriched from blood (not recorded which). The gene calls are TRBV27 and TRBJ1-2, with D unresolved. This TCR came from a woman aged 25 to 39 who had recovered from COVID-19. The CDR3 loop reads CASSGPPDGYTF. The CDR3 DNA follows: TGTGCCAGCAGTGGGCCTCCCGATGGCTACACCTTC.